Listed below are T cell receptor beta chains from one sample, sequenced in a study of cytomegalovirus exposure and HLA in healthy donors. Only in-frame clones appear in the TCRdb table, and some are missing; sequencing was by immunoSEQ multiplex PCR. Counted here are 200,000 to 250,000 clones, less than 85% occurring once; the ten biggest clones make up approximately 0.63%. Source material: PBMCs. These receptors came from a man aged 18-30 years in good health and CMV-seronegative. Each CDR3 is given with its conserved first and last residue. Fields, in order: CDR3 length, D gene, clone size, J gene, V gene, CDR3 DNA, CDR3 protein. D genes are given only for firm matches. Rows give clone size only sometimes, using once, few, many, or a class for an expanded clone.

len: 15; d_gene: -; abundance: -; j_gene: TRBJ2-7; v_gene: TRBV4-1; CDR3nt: TGCGCCAGCAGCCACCTCCGGGACACGGCCTACGGGCAGTACTTC; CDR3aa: CASSHLRDTAYGQYF
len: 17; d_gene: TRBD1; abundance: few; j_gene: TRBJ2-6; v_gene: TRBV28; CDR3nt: TGTGCCAGCAGTCTCCTGGGACAGACCACTGGGGCCAACGTCCTGACTTTC; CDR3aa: CASSLLGQTTGANVLTF
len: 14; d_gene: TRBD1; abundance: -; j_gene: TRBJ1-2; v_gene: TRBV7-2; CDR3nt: TGTGCCAGCAGCTCTCTCGACAGGGCCTATGGCTACACCTTC; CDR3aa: CASSSLDRAYGYTF
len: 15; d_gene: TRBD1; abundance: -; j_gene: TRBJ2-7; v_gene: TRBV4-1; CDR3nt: TGCGCCAGCAGCCAGGAGAGGACAGGCCCCTACGAGCAGTACTTC; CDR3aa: CASSQERTGPYEQYF
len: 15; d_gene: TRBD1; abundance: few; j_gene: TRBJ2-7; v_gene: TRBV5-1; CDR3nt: TGCGCCAGCAGCTTGGATGGGCAGGGGGCGAGGGAGCAGTACTTC; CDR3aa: CASSLDGQGAREQYF
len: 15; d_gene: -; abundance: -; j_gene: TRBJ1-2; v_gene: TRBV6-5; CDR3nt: TGTGCCAGCAGTTACGATCTATGGGGGGACTATGGCTACACCTTC; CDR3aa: CASSYDLWGDYGYTF
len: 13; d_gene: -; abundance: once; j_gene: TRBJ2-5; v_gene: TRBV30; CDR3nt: TGTGCCTGGAGTCAGCAGCTAGCAGAGACCCAGTACTTC; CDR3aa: CAWSQQLAETQYF
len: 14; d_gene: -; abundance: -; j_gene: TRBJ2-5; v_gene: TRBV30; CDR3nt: TGTGCCTGGAGGGACACAGGTTCGCAAGAGACCCAGTACTTC; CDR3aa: CAWRDTGSQETQYF
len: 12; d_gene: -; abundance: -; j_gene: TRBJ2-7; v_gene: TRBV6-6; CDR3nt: TGTGCCAGCAGTTCCACCTCCTACGAGCAGTACTTC; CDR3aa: CASSSTSYEQYF
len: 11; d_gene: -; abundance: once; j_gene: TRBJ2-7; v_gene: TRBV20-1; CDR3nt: TGCAGTGCTAGACAGTCGCCGGAGCAGTACTTC; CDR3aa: CSARQSPEQYF
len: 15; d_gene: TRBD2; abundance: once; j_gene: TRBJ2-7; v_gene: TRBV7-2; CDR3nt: TGTGCCAGCAGCTTACACCCAGCGGGAGGTTTAGAGCAGTACTTC; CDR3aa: CASSLHPAGGLEQYF
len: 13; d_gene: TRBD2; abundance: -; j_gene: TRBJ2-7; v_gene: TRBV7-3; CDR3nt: TGTGCCAGCAGCCACGGGGAGGGTTACGAGCAGTACTTC; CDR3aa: CASSHGEGYEQYF
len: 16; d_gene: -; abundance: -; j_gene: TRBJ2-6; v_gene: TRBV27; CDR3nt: TGTGCCAGCAGTTTATTTCTCCCCTCTGGGGCCAACGTCCTGACTTTC; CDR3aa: CASSLFLPSGANVLTF
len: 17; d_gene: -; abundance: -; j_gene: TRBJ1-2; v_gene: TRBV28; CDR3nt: TGTGCCAGCAGTTTAGGAGGAGCCACATACTCGAACTATGGCTACACCTTC; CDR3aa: CASSLGGATYSNYGYTF
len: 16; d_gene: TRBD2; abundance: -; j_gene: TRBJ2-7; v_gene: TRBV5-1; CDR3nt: TGCGCCAGCAGCTCCTTAGCGGGAGGGCTCTCCTACGAGCAGTACTTC; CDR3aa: CASSSLAGGLSYEQYF
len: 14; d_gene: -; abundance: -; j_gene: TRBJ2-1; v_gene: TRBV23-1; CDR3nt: TGCGCCAGCAGTCAATATTTATCCTCGGATGAGCAGTTCTTC; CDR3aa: CASSQYLSSDEQFF
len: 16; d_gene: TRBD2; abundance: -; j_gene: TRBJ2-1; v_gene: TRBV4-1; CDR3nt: TGCGCCAGCAGCCAAGTTGTAGCGGGAGGGCCGGATGAGCAGTTCTTC; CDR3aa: CASSQVVAGGPDEQFF
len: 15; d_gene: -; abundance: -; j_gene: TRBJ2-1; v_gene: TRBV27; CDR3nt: TGTGCCAGCAGTCAAGGGGAACCTACCTACAATGAGCAGTTCTTC; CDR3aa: CASSQGEPTYNEQFF
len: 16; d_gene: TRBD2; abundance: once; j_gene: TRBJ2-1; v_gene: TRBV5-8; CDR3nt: TGTGCCAGCAGCTTGGGGGGACTAGCGGCTTACAATGAGCAGTTCTTC; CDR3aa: CASSLGGLAAYNEQFF